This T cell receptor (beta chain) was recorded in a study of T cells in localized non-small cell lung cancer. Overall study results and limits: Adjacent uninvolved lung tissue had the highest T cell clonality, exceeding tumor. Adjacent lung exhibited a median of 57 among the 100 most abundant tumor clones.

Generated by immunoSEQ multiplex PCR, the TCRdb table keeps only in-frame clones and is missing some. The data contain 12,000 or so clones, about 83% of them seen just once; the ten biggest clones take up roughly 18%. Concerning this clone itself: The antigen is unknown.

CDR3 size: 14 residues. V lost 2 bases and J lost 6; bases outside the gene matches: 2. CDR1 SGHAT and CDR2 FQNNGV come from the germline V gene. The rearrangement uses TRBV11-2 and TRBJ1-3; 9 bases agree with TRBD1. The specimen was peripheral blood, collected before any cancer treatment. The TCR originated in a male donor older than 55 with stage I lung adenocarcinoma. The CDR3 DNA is TGTGCCAGCAGCTTAACAGGGGGCGTAAACACCATATATTTT. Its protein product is CASSLTGGVNTIYF.